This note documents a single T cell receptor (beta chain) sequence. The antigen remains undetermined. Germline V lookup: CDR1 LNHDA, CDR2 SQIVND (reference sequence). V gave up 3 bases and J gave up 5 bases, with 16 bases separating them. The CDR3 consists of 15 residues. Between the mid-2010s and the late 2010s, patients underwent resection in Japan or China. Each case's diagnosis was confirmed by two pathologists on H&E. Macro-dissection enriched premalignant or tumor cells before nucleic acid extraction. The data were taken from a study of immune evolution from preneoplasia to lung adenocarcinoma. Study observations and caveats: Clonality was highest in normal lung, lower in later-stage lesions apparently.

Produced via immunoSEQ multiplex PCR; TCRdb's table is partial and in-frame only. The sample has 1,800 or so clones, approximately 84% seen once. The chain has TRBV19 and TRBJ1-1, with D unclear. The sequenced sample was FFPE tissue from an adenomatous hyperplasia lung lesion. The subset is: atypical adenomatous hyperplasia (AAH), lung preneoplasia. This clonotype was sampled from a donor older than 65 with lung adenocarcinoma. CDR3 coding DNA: TGTGCCAGTAGTATGCCCGCCGGAATCGGGACTGAAGCTTTCTTT. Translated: CASSMPAGIGTEAFF.